This T cell receptor (beta chain) derives from a study of shared clonotypes between healthy human individuals (dated by TCRdb to 2019 to 2021). Background on the whole study: The cohort comprised two women and a few men aged 18 to 49 years. For each donor, CD4 naive and CD4 memory were each given three plates, CD8 naive was given two plates, and CD8 memory was given one plate. The study deeply sequenced blood TCR repertoires of about 5 healthy adults to estimate repertoire size and the extent of clonotype sharing between individuals. Different laboratories and diverse techniques were used to prepare libraries and sequence TCR repertoires, to increase sequencing depth and limit assay-specific biases. Each donor's leukapheresis produced roughly between roughly 0.9 and 9 billion PBMCs. Broad study findings and their caveats: Larger estimated clonotype richness was generally found for naive subsets than for memory subsets. Rarefaction of sorted-subset datasets indicated incomplete sequencing despite the large sequencing depth. When a handful of donors were compared, the shared fraction of clonotypes was around 5% for naive CD4, 3.5% to 4% for naive CD8, more than 2% for memory CD4, and 0.35% to 0.5% for memory CD8. Higher generation probabilities were observed for clonotypes shared by all four sorted-subset donors than for non-shared clonotypes. Sampling was restricted to blood, and TCR repertoires in tissue are likely to differ from TCR repertoires in blood. The genetic and exposure-history diversity represented was limited by the small number of donors. Pairwise subsampling indicated that sequencing depth was expected to affect the degree of clonotype sharing among donors.

Using the deep immunoSEQ assay, multiplex PCR amplified TCR CDR3 regions from genomic DNA. Extracted genomic DNA from each cell subset was distributed evenly across all wells of several immunoSEQ 96-well plates, and each plate was treated as a replicate. Each replicate PCR for sorted subsets received approximately 220 ng genomic DNA, equal to 28,000 or so T cell genomes. Purified libraries were measured with a Qubit 3.0 fluorometer, size-checked on a Bioanalyzer 2100, and measured again with the KAPA Library Quantification kit. Every immunoSEQ 96-well plate was sequenced on a separate single-read 150-cycle Illumina NextSeq 550 flow cell. The study's processing was this. The immunoSEQ output contained only junctional sequences without quality scores, so filtering could not match that applied to full-length reads. Sequences were annotated with PyIR, a Python wrapper for IgBLAST v1.9, using IMGT germline references to assign V/J genes and CDR3. Reads were removed for weak V/J assignments (E-value above 1e-6), missing CDR3, stop codons, out-of-frame junctions, or ambiguous translated residues. V3J clonotypes were defined as sequences sharing an identical inferred V gene, J gene, and CDR3 amino acid sequence. Percentage overlap between repertoires was calculated by dividing the number of shared unique clonotypes by the size of the smaller repertoire. Three approaches were used to assess repertoire richness: RTK rarefaction, the Chao1 estimator, and Recon v2.1 estimates of unobserved clonotypes. For all TCRbeta clonotypes obtained by the gDNA method from a few donors, generation probabilities were computed with OLGA. The source is immuneACCESS, and TCRdb retained only in-frame sequences with V and J called. Part of the clones is not carried over; for the studies checked, unresolved V genes explain less than half of this, and the remainder is unexplained. Clone size and V and J calls were adopted from that table, with D and trimming inferred from the DNA. The sample includes roughly 660,000 clones, with about 92% observed a single time. The leading ten clones occupy more than 30% of the sample.

CDR1 and CDR2, per the germline V gene, are MDHEN and SYDVKM. Trimming removed 7 bases from V and 2 bases from J, leaving 18 bases between the germline ends. The CDR3 covers 15 residues, taking in both the cysteine and the phenylalanine. The read is trimmed to its CDR3 DNA, 45 bases read in frame from base 1. Concerning this clone itself: No cognate antigen has been identified for it. It has no much larger one-base neighbor in the sample; base qualities were not kept.

Healthy HIV-negative adults with no recently reported acute infections or vaccinations were included as donors. Every donor was a Caucasian adult living in Nashville, Tennessee, USA. CD8 memory samples consisted of magnetically selected CD45RO+ cells combined with CCR7-negative CD45RA+ effector memory (TemRA) cells. Blood was obtained by leukapheresis, after which PBMCs were separated by Ficoll-Histopaque density gradient centrifugation and cryopreserved in liquid nitrogen vapor phase. Analytical flow cytometry was used to check the purity and quantity of each magnetically sorted T cell population. Each sorted fraction had its genomic DNA isolated and then quantified by UV absorbance on a Nanodrop 2000c.

The source is a man between 18 and 35 years old in good health. Some clones in this sample may be carry-over from other donors' samples. Sequencing was performed on memory CD8+ T cells from PBMCs. Sample cell subset or site, as interpreted from the label and publication: CD45RO+ cells pooled with CCR7-negative TemRA cells. The chain employs TRBV28 and TRBJ2-7; the best D guess is TRBD2, with 6 bases matching. Read as DNA, the sequence is TGTGCCAGCACCCTTAGCGGCAAGCGTCCCTACGAGCAGTACTTC. It specifies CASTLSGKRPYEQYF.